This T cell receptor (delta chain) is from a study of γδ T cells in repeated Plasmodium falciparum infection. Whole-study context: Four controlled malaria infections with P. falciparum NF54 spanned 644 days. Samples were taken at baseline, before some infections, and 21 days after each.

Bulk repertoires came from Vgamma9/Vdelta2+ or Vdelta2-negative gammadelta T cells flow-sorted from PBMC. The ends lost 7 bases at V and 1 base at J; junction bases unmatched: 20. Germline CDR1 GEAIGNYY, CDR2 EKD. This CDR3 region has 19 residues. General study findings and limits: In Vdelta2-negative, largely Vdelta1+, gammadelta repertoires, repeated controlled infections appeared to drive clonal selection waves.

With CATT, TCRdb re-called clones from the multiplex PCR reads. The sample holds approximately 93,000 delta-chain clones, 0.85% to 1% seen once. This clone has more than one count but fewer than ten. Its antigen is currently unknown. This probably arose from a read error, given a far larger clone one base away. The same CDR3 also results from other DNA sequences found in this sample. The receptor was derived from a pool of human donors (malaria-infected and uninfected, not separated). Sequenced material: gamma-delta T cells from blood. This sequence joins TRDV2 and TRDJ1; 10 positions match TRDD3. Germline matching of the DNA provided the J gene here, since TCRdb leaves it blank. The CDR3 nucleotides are TGTGCCTGCGTCGGAAGGGTTGGGGGATACCAGCCCCCCACCGATAAACTCATCTTT. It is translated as CACVGRVGGYQPPTDKLIF.